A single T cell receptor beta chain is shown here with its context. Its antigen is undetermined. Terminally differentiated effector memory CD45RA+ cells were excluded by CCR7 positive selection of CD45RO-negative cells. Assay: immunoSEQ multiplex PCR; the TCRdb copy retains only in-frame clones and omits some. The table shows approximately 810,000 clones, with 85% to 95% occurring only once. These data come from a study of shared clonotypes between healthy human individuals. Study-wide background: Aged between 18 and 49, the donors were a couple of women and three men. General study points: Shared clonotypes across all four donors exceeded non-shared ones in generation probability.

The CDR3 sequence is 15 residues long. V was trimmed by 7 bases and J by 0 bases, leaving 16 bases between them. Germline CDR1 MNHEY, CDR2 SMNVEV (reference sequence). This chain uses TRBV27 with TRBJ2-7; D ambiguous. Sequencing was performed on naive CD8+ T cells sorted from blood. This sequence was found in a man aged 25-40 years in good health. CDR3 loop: CASKSVDGSSYEQYF. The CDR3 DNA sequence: TGTGCCAGCAAGTCCGTTGATGGGTCCTCCTACGAGCAGTACTTC.